These 21 T cell receptor beta chains were all obtained from the same sample, sequenced in a study of OX40 agonist ivuxolimab in advanced cancers. The library came from the immunoSEQ multiplex PCR assay. As stored in TCRdb, this immuneACCESS dataset retains in-frame rearrangements with V and J assigned. A fraction of the clones does not appear; measured against another copy, unresolved V genes explain less than half of the discrepancy, and the remainder lacks a known reason. Across this sample there are tens of thousands of clones, with about 85% seen only once. The ten largest clonotypes hold less than 4.5% of the sample. Sample: CD4+ or CD8+ T cells sorted from blood, taken in a trial of the OX40 agonist ivuxolimab. All receptors derive from an adult with an advanced solid tumor such as melanoma, head and neck, liver or kidney cancer.

This sequence joins TRBV27 and TRBJ2-3, with TRBD2 identical over 7 bases. Germline CDR1 MNHEY, CDR2 SMNVEV (reference sequence). The CDR3 is 15 amino acids. V shed 8 bases, J shed 4 bases, and the junction held 12 bases outside the gene matches. The CDR3 DNA reads TGTGCCAGCGGAACTCTAGCGGACGGGGCAGATACGCAGTATTTT. It encodes CASGTLADGADTQYF.

The V gene is TRBV11-2, the J gene TRBJ2-7; TRBD1 might be the D (5 bases). Germline assignment: CDR1 SGHAT and CDR2 FQNNGV. The CDR3 totals 15 residues. Trimming left V 0 bases short and J 0 bases short, with 9 bases between. The CDR3 loop is CASSLETGSSYEQYF. In nucleotides, the CDR3 is TGTGCCAGCAGCTTAGAAACAGGTTCCTCCTACGAGCAGTACTTC.

The V call is TRBV5-1, the J call TRBJ2-7; 10 positions agree with TRBD1. CDR3 length equals 14 residues. CDR1 and CDR2 from the germline V gene are SGHRS and YFSETQ. V dropped 4 bases and J dropped 12; count of bases not matched to a gene: 13. CDR3 coding DNA: TGCGCCAGCAGCACCCGCTCGGGACAGGGGTTTCGGTACTTC. This encodes CASSTRSGQGFRYF.

Only one count was recorded for this clone. This sample also contains other DNA sequences that code for the same CDR3. The chain combines TRBV7-3 with TRBJ2-5; D unclear. This CDR3 is built from 13 residues. Germline CDR1 and CDR2: SGHTA and FQGTGA. Trimming removed 2 bases at V and 5 bases at J, with 9 bases between. CDR3 nucleotides: TGTGCCAGCAGCTTATCGGGTGGGGAGACCCAGTACTTC. This gives the protein CASSLSGGETQYF.

The chain couples TRBV5-8 to TRBJ2-7; D is perhaps TRBD2 (7 bases). V lost 3 bases, J lost 6 bases, and 13 bases lay in between. Per germline, CDR1 SGHTS and CDR2 YDEGEE. This CDR3 is built from 13 residues. The CDR3 nucleotides read TGTGCCAGCAGCTCTTGGGGGGGGCGCGAGCAGTACTTC. It specifies CASSSWGGREQYF.

DNA for the CDR3: TGTGCCAGCAGCTTTAGCAGAAACGGGGCAGATACGCAGTATTTT. Its translation is CASSFSRNGADTQYF. V is TRBV11-3 and J is TRBJ2-3; perhaps TRBD2 as D (5 bases). Deletions cut 3 bases from V and 4 bases from J, with 14 bases between. Germline-derived CDR1 and CDR2 are SGHNT and YENEEA. The CDR3 loop spans 15 amino acids.

The chain combines TRBV27 with TRBJ2-5; 8 bases are shared with TRBD1. CDR1 and CDR2 from the germline V gene are MNHEY and SMNVEV (reference sequence). Losses at the gene ends were 5 bases for V and 5 bases for J; bases not matched to a gene: 4. This CDR3 spans 13 amino acids. Here the CDR3 DNA reads TGTGCCAGCAGTCCAGGGGGCGAGGAGACCCAGTACTTC. Amino acids: CASSPGGEETQYF.

In this sample, this clone turned up once. The chain combines TRBV4-3 with TRBJ2-5, with D possibly matching TRBD1 (6 bases). TRBJ2-7 matches the DNA end more closely, so the J call is doubtful. Looked up from germline, CDR1 is LGHNA and CDR2 is YSLEER. The CDR3 is 14 residues long. The CDR3 DNA follows: TGCGCCAGCAGCCGAACAGGGTACTCCTACGAGCAGTACTTC. Translated: CASSRTGYSYEQYF.

The J gene is TRBJ2-3, the V gene TRBV7-2; 12 nucleotides align to TRBD2. This CDR3 has 15 amino acids. Germline CDR1 reads SGHTA; CDR2 reads FQGNSA. Losses at the gene ends were 2 bases for V and 6 bases for J; bases not matched to a gene: 3. CDR3 region: CASSLYTSGGDTQYF. For the CDR3, the DNA is TGTGCCAGCAGCTTATATACTAGCGGGGGGGATACGCAGTATTTT.

The V call is TRBV5-1, the J call TRBJ1-3; possible D gene TRBD1, 5 bases. Germline CDR1 and CDR2: SGHRS and YFSETQ. V was pared by 4 bases and J by 0 bases, with 17 bases between. This CDR3 contains 17 residues. The CDR3 region has the DNA TGCGCCAGCAGCACCTCCCCTGGGGCGTTCTCTGGAAACACCATATATTTT. Encoded protein: CASSTSPGAFSGNTIYF.

The V and J genes are TRBV5-1 and TRBJ2-1; D call uncertain. The CDR3 consists of 15 residues. Germline lookup yields CDR1 SGHRS and CDR2 YFSETQ. Trimming took 0 bases from V and 3 from J, leaving 10 bases between them. The CDR3 reads CASSLGGNLYNEQFF. In nucleotides, the CDR3 is TGCGCCAGCAGCTTGGGCGGAAACCTCTACAATGAGCAGTTCTTC.

The chain carries TRBV6-5 and TRBJ2-1; 10 positions match TRBD2. Trimming cost V 4 bases and J 3 bases; bases outside gene matches: 6. Germline V gives CDR1 MNHEY, CDR2 SVGAGI. The CDR3 has 16 residues. DNA of the CDR3: TGTGCCAGCAGTTCAAGGACTAGCGGAATCTACAATGAGCAGTTCTTC. Protein: CASSSRTSGIYNEQFF.

This chain connects TRBV6-6 to TRBJ1-2; no reliable D call. Germline values: CDR1 MNHNY, CDR2 SVGAGI (reference sequence). Trimming pared 5 bases from V and 3 bases from J, leaving 13 bases between. The length of the CDR3 is 14 residues. This chain's CDR3 is CASSTRTSYYGYTF. The CDR3 nucleotides are TGTGCCAGCAGTACAAGGACCTCCTACTATGGCTACACCTTC.

V and J are TRBV6-1 and TRBJ2-2; TRBD1 might be the D (5 bases). CDR3 size: 12 residues. The V gene's germline CDR1 is MNHNS and CDR2 SASEGT. V dropped 4 bases and J dropped 6 bases, with 6 bases sitting between them. The CDR3 is CASSAGPGELFF. The CDR3 nucleotides read TGTGCCAGCAGTGCAGGGCCCGGGGAGCTGTTTTTT.

The chain is built from TRBV28 and TRBJ2-3; 8 nucleotides align to TRBD2. The ends lost 7 bases at V and 8 bases at J; junction bases unmatched: 17. The CDR3 length is 16 residues. Germline V gene lookup returns CDR1 MDHEN and CDR2 SYDVKM. CDR3: CASTIPGLVGLGTQYF. The CDR3 DNA is TGTGCCAGCACCATACCGGGACTAGTGGGGCTGGGTACGCAGTATTTT.

The rearrangement uses TRBV6-5 and TRBJ1-2, with D possibly being TRBD1 (5 bases). The CDR3 runs to 14 residues. Germline V gene sequence: CDR1 MNHEY, CDR2 SVGAGI. Trimming pared 5 bases from V and 6 bases from J, leaving 16 bases between. Written as DNA, the CDR3 is TGTGCCAGCAGTCCTACAGGTGCGGTGGATGGCTACACCTTC. Residues: CASSPTGAVDGYTF.

This chain connects TRBV5-1 to TRBJ2-1; D gene uncertain. Trimming pared 0 bases from V and 6 bases from J, leaving 7 bases between. Germline V gives CDR1 SGHRS, CDR2 YFSETQ. The CDR3 is made up of 13 amino acids. The CDR3 nucleotides read TGCGCCAGCAGCTTGGTAGGACCCAATGAGCAGTTCTTC. Translated: CASSLVGPNEQFF.

To note about this clone: Relative to the germline gene, one junction end is altered; a read error may explain this. The DNA for the CDR3 is TGTGCTAGCAGCTTATCCGGGACAGGGGGCCAAGAGCAGTACTTC. This gives the protein CASSLSGTGGQEQYF. The rearrangement links TRBV7-7 to TRBJ2-7; 12 bases fit TRBD1. This CDR3 contains 15 residues. The germline gives CDR1 SSHAT, CDR2 FNYEAQ (reference sequence).

The chain carries TRBV11-2 and TRBJ2-7, with D unclear. From germline, CDR1 is SGHAT and CDR2 FQNNGV. The CDR3 covers 12 residues. V lost 5 bases to trimming and J lost 5 bases, with 10 bases between them. The CDR3 DNA sequence: TGTGCCAGCAGCCGCATTGGGGACGAGCAGTACTTC. Its translation is CASSRIGDEQYF.

The chain employs TRBV6-5 and TRBJ1-3; D is unresolved. Trimming shortened V by 2 bases and J by 4 bases, and 9 bases separated the two germline ends. The CDR3 runs to 14 residues. CDR1 is MNHEY, CDR2 SVGAGI, per germline. This chain's CDR3 is CASSYGVEGNTIYF. The CDR3 DNA reads as TGTGCCAGCAGTTACGGGGTAGAGGGAAACACCATATATTTT.

This chain connects TRBV7-9 to TRBJ2-7; 10 positions match TRBD2. Germline CDR1 and CDR2: SEHNR and FQNEAQ (reference sequence). Trimming took 6 bases from V and 6 from J; bases not matched to a gene: 8. The CDR3 is 14 residues long. The CDR3: CASRAAGGRVEQYF. The CDR3 DNA follows: TGTGCCAGCAGAGCAGCGGGAGGGCGTGTCGAGCAGTACTTC.